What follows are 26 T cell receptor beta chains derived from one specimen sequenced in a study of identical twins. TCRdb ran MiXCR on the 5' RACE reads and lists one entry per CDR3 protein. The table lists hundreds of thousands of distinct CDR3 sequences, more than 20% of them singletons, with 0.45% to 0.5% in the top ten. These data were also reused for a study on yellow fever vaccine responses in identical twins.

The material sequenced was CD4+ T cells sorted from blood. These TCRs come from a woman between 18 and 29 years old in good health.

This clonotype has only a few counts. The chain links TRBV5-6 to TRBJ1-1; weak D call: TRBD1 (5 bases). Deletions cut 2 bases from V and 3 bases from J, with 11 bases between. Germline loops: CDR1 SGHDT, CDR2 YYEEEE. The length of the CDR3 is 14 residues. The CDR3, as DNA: TGTGCCAGCAGCTTCGGGGGAGTGCACACTGAAGCTTTCTTT. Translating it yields CASSFGGVHTEAFF. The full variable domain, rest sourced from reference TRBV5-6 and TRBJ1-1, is DAGVTQSPTHLIKTRGQQVTLRCSPKSGHDTVSWYQQALGQGPQFIFQYYEEEERQRGNFPDRFSGHQFPNYSSELNVNALLLGDSALYLCASSFGGVHTEAFFGQGTRLTVV.

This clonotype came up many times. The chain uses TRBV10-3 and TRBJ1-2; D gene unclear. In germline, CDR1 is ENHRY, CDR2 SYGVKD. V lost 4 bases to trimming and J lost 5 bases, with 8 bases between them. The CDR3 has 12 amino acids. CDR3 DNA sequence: TGTGCCATCAGTGCAGAGGTTTATGGCTACACCTTC. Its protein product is CAISAEVYGYTF.

The CDR3 is CASSLSLAGAYEQYF. The CDR3 DNA follows: TGTGCCAGCAGTTTGAGTCTAGCGGGCGCCTACGAGCAGTACTTC. The chain has TRBV12-3 or TRBV12-4 and TRBJ2-7, with TRBD2 matching 8 bases. Trimming at V came to 3 bases and at J to 2 bases, leaving 6 bases not matched to a gene. CDR3 size: 15 residues.

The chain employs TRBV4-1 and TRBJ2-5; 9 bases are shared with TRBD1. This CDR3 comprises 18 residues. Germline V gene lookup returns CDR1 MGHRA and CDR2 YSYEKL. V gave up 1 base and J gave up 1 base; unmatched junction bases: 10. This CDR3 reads CASSQVGTGFYAQETQYF. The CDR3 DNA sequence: TGCGCCAGCAGCCAAGTTGGGACAGGGTTTTATGCCCAAGAGACCCAGTACTTC.

CDR3 in DNA: TGCAGTGCTAGCAAAGCGAGCTCCTACAATGAGCAGTTCTTC. Translated: CSASKASSYNEQFF. The chain couples TRBV20-1 to TRBJ2-1; D is ambiguous. Germline V gene data show CDR1 as DFQATT and CDR2 as SNEGSKA (reference sequence). The V gene lost 3 bases and the J gene lost 0 bases, with 9 bases spanning the gap. The CDR3 spans 14 residues.

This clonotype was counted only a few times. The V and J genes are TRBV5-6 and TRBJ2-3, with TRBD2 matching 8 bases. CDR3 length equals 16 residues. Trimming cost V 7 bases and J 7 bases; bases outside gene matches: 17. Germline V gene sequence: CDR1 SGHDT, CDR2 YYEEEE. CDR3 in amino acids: CASGKRERGTGNTQYF. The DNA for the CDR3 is TGTGCCAGCGGGAAAAGGGAGCGGGGGACTGGTAATACGCAGTATTTT.

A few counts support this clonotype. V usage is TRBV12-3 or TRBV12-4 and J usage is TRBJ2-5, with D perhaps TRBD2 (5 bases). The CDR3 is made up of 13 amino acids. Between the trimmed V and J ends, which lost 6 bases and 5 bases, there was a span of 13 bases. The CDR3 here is CASSPGERETQYF. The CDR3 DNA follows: TGTGCCAGCAGCCCCGGGGAGCGGGAGACCCAGTACTTC.

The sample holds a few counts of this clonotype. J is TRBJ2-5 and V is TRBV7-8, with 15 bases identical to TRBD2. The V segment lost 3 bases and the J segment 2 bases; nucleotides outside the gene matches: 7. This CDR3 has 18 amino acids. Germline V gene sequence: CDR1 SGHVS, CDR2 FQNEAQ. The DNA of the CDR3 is TGTGCCAGCAGCTTGAGGACTAGCGGGGGGGCGTATCAAGAGACCCAGTACTTC. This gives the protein CASSLRTSGGAYQETQYF.

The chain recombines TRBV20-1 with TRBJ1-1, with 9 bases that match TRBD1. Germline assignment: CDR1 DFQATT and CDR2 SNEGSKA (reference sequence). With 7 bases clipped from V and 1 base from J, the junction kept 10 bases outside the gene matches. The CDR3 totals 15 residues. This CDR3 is CSVKDPGQGNTEAFF. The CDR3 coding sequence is TGCAGTGTCAAGGATCCGGGACAGGGGAACACTGAAGCTTTCTTT.

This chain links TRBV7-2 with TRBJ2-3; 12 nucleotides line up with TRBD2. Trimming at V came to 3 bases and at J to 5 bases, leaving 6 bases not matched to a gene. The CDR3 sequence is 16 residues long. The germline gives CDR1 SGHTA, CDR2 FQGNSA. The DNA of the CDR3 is TGTGCCAGCAGCTTCGGACTAGCGGGAAGGGAAGATACGCAGTATTTT. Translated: CASSFGLAGREDTQYF. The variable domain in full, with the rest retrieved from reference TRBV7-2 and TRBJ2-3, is GAGVSQSPSNKVTEKGKDVELRCDPISGHTALYWYRQSLGQGLEFLIYFQGNSAPDKSGLPSDRFSAERTGGSVSTLTIQRTQQEDSAVYLCASSFGLAGREDTQYFGPGTRLTVL.

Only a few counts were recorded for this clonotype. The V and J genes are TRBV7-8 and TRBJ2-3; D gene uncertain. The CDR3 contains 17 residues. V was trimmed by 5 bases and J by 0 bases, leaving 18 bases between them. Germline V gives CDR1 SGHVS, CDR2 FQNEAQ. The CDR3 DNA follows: TGTGCCAGCAGCCCTCCCCTAGGCCGGCGGAGCACAGATACGCAGTATTTT. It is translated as CASSPPLGRRSTDTQYF.

The CDR3 DNA reads as TGTGCCAGCTCACGGACCCTCTCGGATACGCAGTATTTT. As protein: CASSRTLSDTQYF. The genes are TRBV18 and TRBJ2-3; no clear D. The CDR3 extends over 13 amino acids. The germline V and J ends were trimmed by 4 bases and 6 bases, with 11 bases remaining between them. Germline V gene sequence: CDR1 KGHSH, CDR2 LQKENI.

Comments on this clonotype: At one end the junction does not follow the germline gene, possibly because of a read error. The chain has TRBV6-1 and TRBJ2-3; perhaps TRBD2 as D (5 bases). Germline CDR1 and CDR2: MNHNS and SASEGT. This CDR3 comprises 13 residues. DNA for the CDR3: TGTGCCAGCAGCTCCCGCCTCCGGGATACGCAATATTTT. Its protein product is CASSSRLRDTQYF.

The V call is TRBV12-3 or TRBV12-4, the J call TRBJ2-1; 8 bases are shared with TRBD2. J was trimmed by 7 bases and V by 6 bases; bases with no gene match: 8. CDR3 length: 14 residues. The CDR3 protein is CASSQRESGNEQFF. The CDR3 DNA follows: TGTGCCAGCAGCCAGCGGGAGAGCGGGAATGAGCAGTTCTTC.

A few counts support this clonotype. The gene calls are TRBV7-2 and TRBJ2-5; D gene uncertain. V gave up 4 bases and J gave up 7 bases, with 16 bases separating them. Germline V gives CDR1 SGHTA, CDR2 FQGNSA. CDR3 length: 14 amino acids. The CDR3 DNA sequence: TGTGCCAGCAGCTCCAAGGCCGGACCAGGGACCCAGTACTTC. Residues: CASSSKAGPGTQYF. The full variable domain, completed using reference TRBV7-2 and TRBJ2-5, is GAGVSQSPSNKVTEKGKDVELRCDPISGHTALYWYRQSLGQGLEFLIYFQGNSAPDKSGLPSDRFSAERTGGSVSTLTIQRTQQEDSAVYLCASSSKAGPGTQYFGPGTRLLVL.

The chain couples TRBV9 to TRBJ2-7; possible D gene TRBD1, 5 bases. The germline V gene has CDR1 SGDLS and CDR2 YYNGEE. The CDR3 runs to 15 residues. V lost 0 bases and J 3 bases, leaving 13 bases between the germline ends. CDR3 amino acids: CASSVADKLYYEQYF. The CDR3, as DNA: TGTGCCAGCAGCGTAGCGGACAAACTCTACTACGAGCAGTACTTC.

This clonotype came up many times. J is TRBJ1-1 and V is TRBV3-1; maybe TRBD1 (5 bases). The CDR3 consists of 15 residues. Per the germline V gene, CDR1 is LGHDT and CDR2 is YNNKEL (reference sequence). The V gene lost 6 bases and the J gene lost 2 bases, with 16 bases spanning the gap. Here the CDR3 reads CASRKGQVSNTEAFF. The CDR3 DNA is TGTGCCAGCAGAAAGGGGCAGGTCAGTAACACTGAAGCTTTCTTT.

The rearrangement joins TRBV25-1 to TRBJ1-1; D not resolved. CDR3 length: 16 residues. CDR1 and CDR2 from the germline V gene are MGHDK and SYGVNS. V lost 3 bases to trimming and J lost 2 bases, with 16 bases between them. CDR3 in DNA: TGTGCCAGCAGTGATTATATGGCGGGAGGAAACACTGAAGCTTTCTTT. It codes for CASSDYMAGGNTEAFF.

CDR3 DNA: TGTGCCAGCAGCTTAGTTTCCCCGGCTGCGCAAGAGACCCAGTACTTC. This sequence encodes CASSLVSPAAQETQYF. The chain uses TRBV7-9 and TRBJ2-5; D gene uncertain. This CDR3 has 16 residues. V lost 1 base and J 2 bases, leaving 14 bases between the germline ends. Germline loops: CDR1 SEHNR, CDR2 FQNEAQ (reference sequence).

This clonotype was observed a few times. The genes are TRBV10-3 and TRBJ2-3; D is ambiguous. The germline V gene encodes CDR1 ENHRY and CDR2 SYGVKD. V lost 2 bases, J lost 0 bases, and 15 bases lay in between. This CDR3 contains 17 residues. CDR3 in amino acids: CAISESVVLASTDTQYF. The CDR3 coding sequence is TGTGCCATCAGTGAGAGCGTGGTTCTCGCGAGCACAGATACGCAGTATTTT.

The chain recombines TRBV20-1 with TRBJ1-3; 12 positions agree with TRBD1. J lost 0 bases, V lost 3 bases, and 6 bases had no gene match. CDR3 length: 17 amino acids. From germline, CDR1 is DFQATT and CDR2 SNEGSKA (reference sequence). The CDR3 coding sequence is TGCAGTGCTAGGGGCGGGACAGGGGGCATCTCTGGAAACACCATATATTTT. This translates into CSARGGTGGISGNTIYF.

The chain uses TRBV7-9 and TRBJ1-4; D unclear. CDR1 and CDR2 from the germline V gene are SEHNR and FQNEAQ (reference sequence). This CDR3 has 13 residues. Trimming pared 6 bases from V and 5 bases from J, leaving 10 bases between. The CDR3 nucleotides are TGTGCCAGCAGGAGAACCGGGAATGAAAAACTGTTTTTT. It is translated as CASRRTGNEKLFF.

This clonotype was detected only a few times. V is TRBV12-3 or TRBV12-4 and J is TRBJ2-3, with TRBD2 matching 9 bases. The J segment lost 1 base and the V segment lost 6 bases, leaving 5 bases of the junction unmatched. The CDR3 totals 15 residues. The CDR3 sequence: CASRVAGEGTDTQYF. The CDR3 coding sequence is TGTGCCAGCAGAGTAGCGGGAGAGGGCACAGATACGCAGTATTTT.

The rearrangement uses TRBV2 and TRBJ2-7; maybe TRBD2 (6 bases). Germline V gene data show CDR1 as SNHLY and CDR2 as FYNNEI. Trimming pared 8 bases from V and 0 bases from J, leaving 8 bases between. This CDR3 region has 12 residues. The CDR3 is CASGEDSYEQYF. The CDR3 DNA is TGTGCCAGCGGGGAGGACTCCTACGAGCAGTACTTC.

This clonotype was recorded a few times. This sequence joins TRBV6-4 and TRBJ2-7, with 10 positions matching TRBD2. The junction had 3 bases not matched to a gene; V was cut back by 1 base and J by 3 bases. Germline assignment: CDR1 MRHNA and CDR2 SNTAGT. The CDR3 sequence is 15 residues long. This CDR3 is CASSDFKREGYEQYV. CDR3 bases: TGTGCCAGCAGTGACTTTAAGCGGGAGGGCTACGAGCAGTACGTC.

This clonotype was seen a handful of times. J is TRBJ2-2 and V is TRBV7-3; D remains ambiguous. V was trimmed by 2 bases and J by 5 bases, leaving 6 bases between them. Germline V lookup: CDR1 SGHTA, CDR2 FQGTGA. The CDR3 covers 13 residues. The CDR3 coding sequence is TGTGCCAGCAGCTTAGAAAGGACCGGGGAGCTGTTTTTT. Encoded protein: CASSLERTGELFF.